Listed here are 19 T cell receptor beta chains from one sample, sequenced in a study of T cells in Graves' hyperthyroidism and ophthalmopathy. RNA transcripts were the template for amplifying TCR beta CDR3 regions. TCR CDR3 regions were first amplified by RT-PCR with HTBI primers. TCRdb reanalysed the multiplex PCR reads using MiXCR and keeps one entry per CDR3 protein. The data hold approximately 490,000 distinct CDR3 sequences, with about 20% observed a single time. The material sequenced was blood. All receptors come from a woman in her sixties or seventies with Graves' ophthalmopathy.

The sample holds a few counts of this clonotype. This chain connects TRBV20-1 to TRBJ2-2; D possibly corresponds to TRBD2 (6 bases). Germline assignment: CDR1 DFQATT and CDR2 SNEGSKA (reference sequence). This CDR3 has 14 amino acids. V was trimmed by 5 bases and J by 5 bases, leaving 15 bases between them. The chain's CDR3 is CSAGRGAGTGELFF. DNA for the CDR3: TGCAGTGCTGGACGCGGGGCGGGAACCGGGGAGCTGTTTTTT.

Of note for this clonotype: One end of the junction does not line up with germline, which may come from a read error. The rearrangement links TRBV7-9 to TRBJ2-7, with D perhaps TRBD1 or TRBD2 (5 bases each). Germline CDR1 reads SEHNR; CDR2 reads FQNEAQ (reference sequence). The CDR3 extends over 12 amino acids. CDR3 nucleotide sequence: TGTGCCGGCAGCTCAGGGACGGGCGAGCAGTACTTC. Translation gives CAGSSGTGEQYF. Looking up the rest from reference TRBV7-9 and TRBJ2-7 gives the full variable domain: DTGVSQNPRHKITKRGQNVTFRCDPISEHNRLYWYRQTLGQGPEFLTYFQNEAQLEKSRLLSDRFSAERPKGSFSTLEIQRTEQGDSAMYLCAGSSGTGEQYFGPGTRLTVT.

This rearrangement joins TRBV3-1 to TRBJ2-1; TRBD2 is a possible D gene (6 bases). Germline values: CDR1 LGHDT, CDR2 YNNKEL (reference sequence). Trimming stripped 1 base from V and 0 bases from J, with 10 bases between. The CDR3 totals 16 residues. The CDR3 is CASSQAGTSSYNEQFF. The CDR3, as DNA: TGTGCCAGCAGCCAAGCAGGGACTTCCTCCTACAATGAGCAGTTCTTC.

The V and J genes are TRBV19 and TRBJ1-1; 11 bases match TRBD1. CDR3 length: 16 residues. V dropped 3 bases and J dropped 4; count of bases not matched to a gene: 7. Germline values: CDR1 LNHDA, CDR2 SQIVND (reference sequence). CDR3 amino acids: CASSISGTGGRTEAFF. DNA for the CDR3: TGTGCCAGTAGTATTAGCGGGACAGGGGGACGCACTGAAGCTTTCTTT.

This clonotype has only a few counts. This rearrangement joins TRBV6-1 to TRBJ1-5; D possibly corresponds to TRBD1 (5 bases). V lost 5 bases, J lost 6 bases, and 14 bases lay in between. This CDR3 has 14 residues. Germline assignment: CDR1 MNHNS and CDR2 SASEGT. Here the CDR3 reads CASSPSGATQPQHF. The CDR3 DNA reads TGTGCCAGCAGTCCGTCTGGGGCGACTCAGCCCCAGCATTTT.

This clonotype occurred many times. The chain uses TRBV6-1 and TRBJ2-1; D remains unclear. The germline gives CDR1 MNHNS, CDR2 SASEGT. The CDR3 is 15 residues long. V was trimmed by 6 bases and J by 0 bases, leaving 12 bases between them. CDR3 sequence: CASSAALVSYNEQFF. The CDR3 DNA is TGTGCCAGCAGCGCGGCACTCGTCTCCTACAATGAGCAGTTCTTC.

This clonotype was found a few times. The J gene is TRBJ2-3, the V gene TRBV3-1; 8 bases are a match to TRBD2. The junction had 2 bases not matched to a gene; V was cut back by 0 bases and J by 3 bases. CDR1 is LGHDT and CDR2 is YNNKEL in the germline V gene (reference sequence). The CDR3 runs to 15 residues. Here the CDR3 DNA reads TGTGCCAGCAGCCAAGAATTAGCGGGGACAGATACGCAGTATTTT. Protein product: CASSQELAGTDTQYF.

The chain joins TRBV7-2 to TRBJ1-2; tentatively, D is TRBD1 (5 bases). The CDR3 length is 15 residues. Germline lookup yields CDR1 SGHTA and CDR2 FQGNSA. Trimming pared 1 base from V and 6 bases from J, leaving 15 bases between. Here the CDR3 DNA reads TGTGCCAGCAGCTTAGTTCCAGGGTGGGGAGATGGCTACACCTTC. Encoded protein: CASSLVPGWGDGYTF. Combining the CDR3 with reference TRBV7-2 and TRBJ1-2 gives the whole variable domain GAGVSQSPSNKVTEKGKDVELRCDPISGHTALYWYRQSLGQGLEFLIYFQGNSAPDKSGLPSDRFSAERTGGSVSTLTIQRTQQEDSAVYLCASSLVPGWGDGYTFGSGTRLTVV.

In its sample, this clonotype was seen many times. The rearrangement uses TRBV12-3 or TRBV12-4 and TRBJ2-5; 9 nucleotides align to TRBD1. CDR3 size: 14 residues. V lost 7 bases to trimming and J lost 5 bases; unmatched junction nucleotides: 8. The CDR3 DNA sequence: TGTGCCAGCACCGCCGAGGGACAGGGCGAGACCCAGTACTTC. Its translation is CASTAEGQGETQYF.

The chain links TRBV25-1 to TRBJ1-1; D unclear. This CDR3 has 13 amino acids. Germline V CDR1 and CDR2: MGHDK, SYGVNS. Trimming removed 4 bases from V and 0 bases from J, with 6 bases in between. The CDR3 nucleotides are TGTGCCAGCAGTGCAGCAATGAACACTGAAGCTTTCTTT. This sequence encodes CASSAAMNTEAFF.

In its sample, this clonotype was seen many times. Germline and junction disagree at one end, which may indicate a read error. The chain employs TRBV7-7 and TRBJ1-5, with no clear D. The length of the CDR3 is 13 residues. The V gene's germline CDR1 is SSHAT and CDR2 FNYEAQ (reference sequence). The DNA for the CDR3 is TGTGCTAGCAGCTTAGCGCTCAATCAGCCCCAGCATTTT. Translated: CASSLALNQPQHF. Full variable domain (missing parts from reference TRBV7-7 and TRBJ1-5): GAGVSQSPRYKVTKRGQDVTLRCDPISSHATLYWYQQALGQGPEFLTYFNYEAQPDKSGLPSDRFSAERPEGSISTLTIQRTEQRDSAMYRCASSLALNQPQHFGDGTRLSIL.

Remarks on this clonotype: A read error may explain this, as a much larger clone is one base away. The genes are TRBV6-1 and TRBJ1-1; TRBD1 aligns across 7 bases. This CDR3 has 14 amino acids. Germline CDR1 reads MNHNS; CDR2 reads SASEGT. V lost 6 bases and J lost 10; bases outside the gene matches: 14. The CDR3 spells CASRGPGQSGSAFF. The DNA for the CDR3 is TGTGCCAGCAGAGGACCGGGACAGTCTGGCTCAGCTTTCTTT.

This clonotype was observed many times. The chain is built from TRBV12-3 or TRBV12-4 and TRBJ1-2; D is perhaps TRBD1 (5 bases). V was clipped by 4 bases and J by 5 bases, with 8 bases between them. CDR3 length: 12 residues. The CDR3 DNA reads as TGTGCCAGCAGTTCACCAGGGTATGGCTACACCTTC. It specifies CASSSPGYGYTF.

The V call is TRBV6-1, the J call TRBJ2-7; TRBD1 matches at 7 bases. The CDR3 totals 13 residues. Germline-derived CDR1 and CDR2 are MNHNS and SASEGT. V lost 8 bases, J lost 3 bases, and 7 bases stayed unmatched. As DNA, the CDR3 is TGTGCCAGCGATCTTACAGGGGACTACGAGCAGTACTTC. Its protein product is CASDLTGDYEQYF.

This clonotype has at least ten counts. The J gene is TRBJ2-7, the V gene TRBV6-1, with 7 bases fitting TRBD1. After removal of 6 bases from V and 4 bases from J, the junction contained 9 bases not matched to a gene. Looked up from germline, CDR1 is MNHNS and CDR2 is SASEGT. The CDR3 spans 14 residues. The chain's CDR3 is CASRALTGRYEQYF. The CDR3 DNA is TGTGCCAGCAGGGCCTTGACAGGGCGATACGAGCAGTACTTC.

This clonotype came up a few times. The chain combines TRBV25-1 with TRBJ1-1; D gene unclear. The CDR3 consists of 14 residues. Germline V gene sequence: CDR1 MGHDK, CDR2 SYGVNS. V was shortened by 4 bases and J by 0 bases, with 9 bases between the two germline ends. CDR3 coding DNA: TGTGCCAGCAGTGCCTTAGGCTTGAACACTGAAGCTTTCTTT. Translating it yields CASSALGLNTEAFF.

Only a few counts were recorded for this clonotype. The chain uses TRBV20-1 and TRBJ1-6; 8 nucleotides line up with TRBD1. The CDR3 consists of 14 residues. The junction had 7 bases not matched to a gene; V was cut back by 3 bases and J by 9 bases. Germline loops: CDR1 DFQATT, CDR2 SNEGSKA (reference sequence). In nucleotides, the CDR3 is TGCAGTGCTAGCAGGGGGCCAAAAATTTCACCCCTCCACTTT. It translates to CSASRGPKISPLHF.

This clonotype was seen a handful of times. The rearrangement uses TRBV7-8 and TRBJ2-1, with D hard to call. V dropped 5 bases and J dropped 8 bases, with 7 bases sitting between them. Germline V gene lookup returns CDR1 SGHVS and CDR2 FQNEAQ. The CDR3 has 11 amino acids. The CDR3 is CASSRTYEQFF. The CDR3 DNA is TGTGCCAGCAGCCGGACGTATGAGCAGTTCTTC.

This clonotype turned up a few times. This chain uses TRBV10-1 with TRBJ2-2; TRBD2 aligns across 8 bases. The CDR3 has 16 amino acids. Unmatched junction bases numbered 8, after V lost 3 bases and J lost 5 bases. Looked up from germline, CDR1 is WNHNN and CDR2 is SYGVQD (reference sequence). This CDR3 reads CASSDLAGGRTGELFF. The CDR3 DNA is TGCGCCAGCAGTGATTTGGCGGGAGGCCGAACCGGGGAGCTGTTTTTT.